A selection of T cell receptor beta chains follows, all from one sample in a study of blood T cell repertoires in COVID-19. TCRdb's table, derived via immunoSEQ multiplex PCR, lists solely in-frame clones and lacks some. The sample has 250,000 to 300,000 clones, over 75% seen once. Sequences were obtained from peripheral blood. The source of these receptors is a woman younger than 45 with acute or convalescent COVID-19. CDR3s include the opening cysteine and the closing phenylalanine or tryptophan. The order of the fields is clone size, V gene, J gene, D gene, CDR3 protein, CDR3 DNA. D genes are given only for firm matches. Expanded clones are given a class, and other clones once, few, many or no size at all.

.,TRBV5-4,TRBJ1-1,.,CASSLEPTNTEAFF,TGTGCCAGCAGCTTAGAACCCACTAACACTGAAGCTTTCTTT
.,TRBV29-1,TRBJ2-3,.,CSVEGAGGMVDTQYF,TGCAGCGTTGAAGGCGCCGGGGGTATGGTGGATACGCAGTATTTT
.,TRBV13,TRBJ1-2,TRBD1,CASRGQVPPYGYTF,TGTGCCAGCAGAGGACAGGTTCCTCCCTATGGCTACACCTTC
.,TRBV7-7,TRBJ2-1,TRBD2,CASSLASGSGNEQFF,TGTGCCAGCAGCTTAGCTAGCGGGAGCGGCAATGAGCAGTTCTTC
.,TRBV24-1,TRBJ1-1,.,CATSDSLLNTEAFF,TGTGCCACCAGTGATTCCCTTCTGAACACTGAAGCTTTCTTT
.,TRBV6-2/TRBV6-3,TRBJ2-4,TRBD1,CASRPGQGGSDIQYF,TGTGCCAGCAGGCCTGGACAGGGTGGCTCGGACATTCAGTACTTC
.,TRBV9,TRBJ1-4,.,CASSVDWGGYEKLFF,TGTGCCAGCAGCGTAGACTGGGGAGGGTATGAAAAACTGTTTTTT
once,TRBV21-1,TRBJ1-5,.,CASSKSRGQGGNQPQHF,TGTGCCAGCAGCAAATCCCGGGGACAGGGGGGCAATCAGCCCCAGCATTTT
.,TRBV4-2,TRBJ2-7,TRBD2,CASSQGLAGDLEQYF,TGTGCCAGCAGCCAAGGGCTAGCGGGAGACTTGGAGCAGTACTTC
.,TRBV13,TRBJ2-7,TRBD2,CASSSRLAGGRWQYF,TGTGCCAGCAGCTCCCGGCTAGCGGGAGGGCGGTGGCAGTACTTC
.,TRBV9,TRBJ2-1,.,CASSVFFMGSSYNEQFF,TGTGCCAGCAGCGTATTTTTCATGGGGAGCTCCTACAATGAGCAGTTCTTC
.,TRBV11-3,TRBJ1-2,TRBD1,CASSFAHGQGSLGYTF,TGTGCCAGCAGCTTCGCCCACGGACAGGGTTCGTTAGGCTACACCTTC
.,TRBV6-6,TRBJ1-2,.,CASSFQTGYGYTF,TGTGCCAGCAGTTTCCAGACAGGTTATGGCTACACCTTC
.,TRBV11-2,TRBJ1-4,TRBD1,CASSSRGQGVGEKLFF,TGTGCCAGCAGCTCCAGGGGACAGGGGGTGGGTGAAAAACTGTTTTTT
.,TRBV23-1,TRBJ2-3,TRBD1,CASSHHRDRTYTDTQYF,TGCGCCAGCAGTCATCACCGGGACAGGACATACACAGATACGCAGTATTTT
few,TRBV30,TRBJ1-6,.,CARSHEAENSPLHF,TGTGCCCGCTCACACGAGGCAGAGAATTCACCCCTCCACTTT
.,TRBV27,TRBJ2-5,.,CASSLRRTEPQGETQYF,TGTGCCAGCAGTCTACGCCGGACAGAACCCCAGGGGGAGACCCAGTACTTC
few,TRBV6-5,TRBJ2-1,TRBD1,CASSFYQAGGLGEQFF,TGTGCCAGCAGTTTCTATCAGGCAGGGGGCTTAGGTGAGCAGTTCTTC
.,TRBV3-1/TRBV3-2,TRBJ1-1,TRBD1,CASRSEGAGTEAFF,TGTGCCAGCAGGTCGGAGGGGGCGGGGACTGAAGCTTTCTTT
.,TRBV7-2,TRBJ2-1,.,CASSSTSEQFF,TGTGCCAGCAGCTCGACTTCCGAGCAGTTCTTC
.,TRBV7-2,TRBJ2-1,TRBD1,CASSLTGTGDEQFF,TGTGCCAGCAGCCTCACCGGGACAGGGGATGAGCAGTTCTTC
.,TRBV5-1,TRBJ1-5,.,CASSPQGNNQPQHF,TGCGCCAGCAGCCCACAGGGTAACAATCAGCCCCAGCATTTT
.,TRBV4-3,TRBJ2-1,TRBD1,CASSQVGTGNNEQFF,TGCGCCAGCAGCCAAGTCGGGACAGGTAATAATGAGCAGTTCTTC
.,TRBV5-6,TRBJ2-7,.,CASSSRWGRYEQYF,TGTGCCAGCAGCTCCAGATGGGGGAGGTACGAGCAGTACTTC
many,TRBV30,TRBJ2-5,TRBD2,CAWSVRERETQYF,TGTGCCTGGAGTGTGCGGGAGAGGGAGACCCAGTACTTC
.,TRBV7-6,TRBJ2-1,TRBD2,CASSLLGGGGDEQFF,TGTGCCAGCAGCTTACTCGGCGGGGGAGGGGATGAGCAGTTCTTC
.,TRBV5-8,TRBJ2-1,TRBD2,CASSSGGLAAYNEQFF,TGTGCCAGCAGCTCAGGGGGACTAGCGGCATACAATGAGCAGTTCTTC
.,TRBV12-5,TRBJ2-5,.,CASGRMGGQETQYF,TGTGCTAGTGGTCGGATGGGGGGTCAAGAGACCCAGTACTTC
.,TRBV15,TRBJ2-3,TRBD2,CATSRGIRVSGNTDTQYF,TGTGCCACCAGCAGAGGAATACGGGTTAGCGGGAACACAGATACGCAGTATTTT
.,TRBV5-5,TRBJ2-7,TRBD2,CASSRELAGVTYEQYF,TGTGCCAGCAGCCGGGAACTAGCGGGAGTAACCTACGAGCAGTACTTC
.,TRBV29-1,TRBJ2-5,.,CSVEDHGQVGETQYF,TGCAGCGTTGAAGATCATGGACAAGTGGGGGAGACCCAGTACTTC
.,TRBV19,TRBJ2-7,.,CASSKGDAYEQYF,TGTGCCAGTAGTAAGGGGGATGCCTACGAGCAGTACTTC
.,TRBV20-1,TRBJ2-7,TRBD1,CSAQGVGEQYF,TGCAGTGCTCAGGGGGTGGGAGAGCAGTACTTC
.,TRBV2,TRBJ1-4,.,CASSDRSNEKLFF,TGTGCCAGCAGTGATCGCAGTAATGAAAAACTGTTTTTT
.,TRBV5-6,TRBJ2-7,.,CASSNTYEQYF,TGTGCCAGCAGCAACACCTACGAGCAGTACTTC
once,TRBV12-3/TRBV12-4,TRBJ2-5,.,CASSGQQETQYF,TGTGCCAGCAGTGGACAGCAAGAGACCCAGTACTTC
once,TRBV11-2,TRBJ1-3,.,CASSPMGRGNTIYF,TGTGCCAGCAGCCCCATGGGGCGTGGAAACACCATATATTTT
.,TRBV2,TRBJ2-3,TRBD2,CASREKVGTTTDTQYF,TGTGCCAGCAGGGAGAAAGTGGGGACTACCACAGATACGCAGTATTTT
.,TRBV7-9,TRBJ1-4,.,CASSNGDSEKLFF,TGTGCCAGCAGCAATGGAGACAGTGAAAAACTGTTTTTT
.,TRBV5-1,TRBJ2-3,TRBD2,CASSLALTSGNSDTQYF,TGCGCCAGCAGCTTGGCCTTGACTAGCGGGAATTCAGATACGCAGTATTTT
.,TRBV5-1,TRBJ2-1,.,CASSFSGSMSYNEQFF,TGCGCCAGCAGCTTTTCGGGTAGCATGTCCTACAATGAGCAGTTCTTC
.,TRBV5-1,TRBJ2-1,TRBD1,CASSLGQATQGEQFF,TGCGCCAGCAGCCTGGGACAGGCCACCCAAGGTGAGCAGTTCTTC
.,TRBV4-3,TRBJ1-5,.,CASSQWAGQPQHF,TGCGCCAGCAGCCAATGGGCAGGGCAGCCCCAGCATTTT
.,TRBV2,TRBJ1-5,TRBD1,CASCEDRGSGQPQHF,TGTGCCAGCTGTGAGGACAGGGGATCGGGGCAGCCCCAGCATTTT
.,TRBV10-3,TRBJ2-2,TRBD1,CAITQGAGTGELFF,TGTGCCATCACCCAGGGGGCGGGCACCGGGGAGCTGTTTTTT